The clone carrying this T cell receptor beta chain appeared a single time. The data were taken from a study of shared clonotypes between healthy human individuals. In the study's own analysis: Because ImmunoSEQ provided only junction sequences with no quality scores, the filtering differed. Sequencing used immunoSEQ multiplex PCR; TCRdb keeps in-frame clones, though not all of them. D and trimming come from the DNA, and the V and J calls and clone size come from that table. The sample contains roughly 2.2 million clones, more than 85% of which appear only once. The sequencing sample was made of naive CD4+ T cells from PBMCs. Regarding subset: CD45RA+ positively selected. This receptor was identified in a man aged 18 to 29 in good health. Some clones in this sample may be carry-over from other donors' samples.

DNA of the CDR3: TGTGCTAGTGGTCCGGGGACAGCTCGGGCTTTCTTT. Its translation: CASGPGTARAFF. This chain connects TRBV12-5 to TRBJ1-1, with 7 bases lining up with TRBD1. J was trimmed by 11 bases and V by 5 bases; bases with no gene match: 8. This CDR3 contains 12 residues. Germline V CDR1 and CDR2: LGHNT, FRNRAP.